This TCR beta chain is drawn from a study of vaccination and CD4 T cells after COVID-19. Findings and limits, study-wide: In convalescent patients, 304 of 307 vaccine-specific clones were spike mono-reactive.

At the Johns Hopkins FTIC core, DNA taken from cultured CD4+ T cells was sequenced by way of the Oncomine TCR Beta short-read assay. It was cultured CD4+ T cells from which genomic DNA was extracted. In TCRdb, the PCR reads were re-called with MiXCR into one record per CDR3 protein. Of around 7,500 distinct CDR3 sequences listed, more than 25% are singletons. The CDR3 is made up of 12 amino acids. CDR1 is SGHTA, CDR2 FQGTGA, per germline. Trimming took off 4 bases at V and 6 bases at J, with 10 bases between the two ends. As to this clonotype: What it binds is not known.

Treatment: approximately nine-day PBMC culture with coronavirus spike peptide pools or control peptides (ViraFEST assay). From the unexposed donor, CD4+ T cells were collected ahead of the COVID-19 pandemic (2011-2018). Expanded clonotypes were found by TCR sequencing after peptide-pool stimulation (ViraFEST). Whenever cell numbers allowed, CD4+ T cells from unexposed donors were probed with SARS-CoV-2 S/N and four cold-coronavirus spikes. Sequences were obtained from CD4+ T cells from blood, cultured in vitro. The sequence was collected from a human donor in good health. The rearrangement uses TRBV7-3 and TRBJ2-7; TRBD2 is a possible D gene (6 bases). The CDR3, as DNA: TGTGCCAGCAGCTCCTACGGGGGCGAGCAGTACTTC. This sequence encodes CASSSYGGEQYF.